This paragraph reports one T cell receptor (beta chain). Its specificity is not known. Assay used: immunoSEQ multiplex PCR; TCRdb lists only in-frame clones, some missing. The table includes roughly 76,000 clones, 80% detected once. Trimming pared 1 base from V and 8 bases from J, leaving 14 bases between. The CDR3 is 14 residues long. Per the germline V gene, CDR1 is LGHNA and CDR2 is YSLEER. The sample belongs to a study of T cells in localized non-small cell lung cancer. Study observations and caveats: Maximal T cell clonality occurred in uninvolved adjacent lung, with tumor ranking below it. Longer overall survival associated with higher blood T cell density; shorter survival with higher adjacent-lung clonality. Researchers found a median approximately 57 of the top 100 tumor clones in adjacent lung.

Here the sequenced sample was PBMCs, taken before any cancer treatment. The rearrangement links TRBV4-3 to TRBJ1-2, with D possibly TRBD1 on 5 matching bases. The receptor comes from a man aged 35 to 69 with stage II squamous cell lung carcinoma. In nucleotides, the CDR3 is TGCGCCAGCAGCCAAGCAAAAGGGGTCCTCGGCTACACCTTC. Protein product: CASSQAKGVLGYTF.